The sequence of this TCR beta chain was determined in a study of blood T cell repertoires in COVID-19. Study background: Donors in the United States, Italy and Spain gave samples during acute or convalescent COVID-19. The cDNA or gDNA used as material had been derived from T cells, B-cell-depleted T cells, or PBMCs.

In the source study's methods: Reference gene primer amplification gave nucleated cell count estimates. The protocol was immunoSEQ multiplex PCR, while the TCRdb copy is restricted to in-frame clones and leaves out a portion. The V and J calls and clone size were taken over from that table, and D and trimming were inferred from the DNA. Of some 150,000 clones in the sample, around 82% were seen once. This CDR3 region has 14 residues. V lost 0 bases and J 5 bases, leaving 11 bases between the germline ends. Germline values: CDR1 LNHNV, CDR2 YYDKDF (reference sequence). Material for sequencing was peripheral blood. This TCR was sampled from a man between 60 and 75 years old with active or convalescent COVID-19. This rearrangement joins TRBV15 to TRBJ2-7, with D hard to call. CDR3 DNA sequence: TGTGCCACCAGCAGAGATTTACAACGCCACGAGCAGTACTTC. This translates into CATSRDLQRHEQYF. The whole variable domain, filled in from reference TRBV15 and TRBJ2-7, reads DAMVIQNPRYQVTQFGKPVTLSCSQTLNHNVMYWYQQKSSQAPKLLFHYYDKDFNNEADTPDNFQSRRPNTSFCFLDIRSPGLGDTAMYLCATSRDLQRHEQYFGPGTRLTVT.